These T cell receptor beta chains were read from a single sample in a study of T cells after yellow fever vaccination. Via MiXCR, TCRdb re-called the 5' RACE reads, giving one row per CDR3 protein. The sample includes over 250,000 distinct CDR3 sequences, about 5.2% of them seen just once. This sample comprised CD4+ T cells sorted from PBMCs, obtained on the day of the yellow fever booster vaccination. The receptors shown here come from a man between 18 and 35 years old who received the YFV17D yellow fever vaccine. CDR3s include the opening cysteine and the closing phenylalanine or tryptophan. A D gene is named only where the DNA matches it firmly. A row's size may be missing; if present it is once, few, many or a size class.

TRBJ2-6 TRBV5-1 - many TGCGCCAGCAGCTTGGGACACTCTGGGGCCAACGTCCTGACTTTC CASSLGHSGANVLTF
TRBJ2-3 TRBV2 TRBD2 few TGTGCCAGCAGTCCCTTTGGACTAGCGGGGGGGCGGAGCACAGATACGCAGTATTTT CASSPFGLAGGRSTDTQYF
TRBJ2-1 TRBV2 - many TGTGCCAGCAGTGATAACGGGGTATACAATGAGCAGTTCTTC CASSDNGVYNEQFF
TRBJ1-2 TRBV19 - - TGTGCCAGTAGTTTGTACAGGGACCCCAACTATGGCTACACCTTC CASSLYRDPNYGYTF
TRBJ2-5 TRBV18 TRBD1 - TGTGCCAGCTCCCGGGACAGGGAAGGGAGAACCCAGTACTTC CASSRDREGRTQYF
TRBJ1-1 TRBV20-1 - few TGCAGTGCTAGAAGGGGTCCCGCTTTCTTT CSARRGPAFF
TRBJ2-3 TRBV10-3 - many TGTGCCATCAAGCCGGGGACGAGCACAGATACGCAGTATTTT CAIKPGTSTDTQYF
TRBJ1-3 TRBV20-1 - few TGCAGTGCTAGAGATATGGGTATGCCAGGGGAGAACACCATATATTTT CSARDMGMPGENTIYF
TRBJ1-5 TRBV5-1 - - TGCGCCAGCAGCATTGACGGAGATCAGCCCCAGCATTTT CASSIDGDQPQHF
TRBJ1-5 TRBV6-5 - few TGTGCCAGCAGTTACTCAGGTGTCGATCAGCCCCAGCATTTT CASSYSGVDQPQHF
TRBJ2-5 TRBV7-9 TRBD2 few TGTGCCAGCAGCTTAGGAGGACTAGCCTCGGAGACCCAGTACTTC CASSLGGLASETQYF
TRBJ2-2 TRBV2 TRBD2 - TGTGCCAGCAGAGCGGGACTAGCAGGGTCCGGGGAGCTGTTTTTT CASRAGLAGSGELFF
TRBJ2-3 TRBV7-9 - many TGTGCCAGCAGCTTATTAGGGGGGAACGCAGATACGCAGTATTTT CASSLLGGNADTQYF
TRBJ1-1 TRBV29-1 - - TGCAGCGTTGATAAGGGTCAGTTGAACACTGAAGCTTTCTTT CSVDKGQLNTEAFF
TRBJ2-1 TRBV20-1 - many TGCAGGGCTATCAGGGGTTTTGATGAGCAGTTCTTC CRAIRGFDEQFF
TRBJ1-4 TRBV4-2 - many TGTGCCAGCAGCCATCACTCAGGAACAACTAATGAAAAACTGTTTTTT CASSHHSGTTNEKLFF
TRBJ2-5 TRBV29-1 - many TGCAGCGCCTACTTGTACCAAGAGACCCAGTACTTC CSAYLYQETQYF
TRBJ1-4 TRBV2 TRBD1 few TGTGCCAGCAGGACAGGGGGCGCGACCATAGGTGAAAAACTGTTTTTT CASRTGGATIGEKLFF
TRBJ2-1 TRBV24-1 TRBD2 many TGTGCCACCAGTGATCCGGGCGGGACTAAACCTAATGAGCAGTTCTTC CATSDPGGTKPNEQFF
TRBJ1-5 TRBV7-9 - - TGTGCCAGCAGCGCAAGGACGGGAGAGCCCCAGCATTTT CASSARTGEPQHF
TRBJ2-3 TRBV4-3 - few TGCGCCAGCAGCCAATCGGAGGGGGATACGCAGTATTTT CASSQSEGDTQYF
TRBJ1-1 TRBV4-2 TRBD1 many TGTGCCAGCAGCCCATTACAGGGGGCAGTGACTGAAGCTTTCTTT CASSPLQGAVTEAFF
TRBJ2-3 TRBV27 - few TGTGCCAGCAGGCGGGTCGGGGTTAATCCTAGCACAGATACGCAGTATTTT CASRRVGVNPSTDTQYF
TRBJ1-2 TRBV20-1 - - TGCAGTGCTCCAGGCGGGCTTGATGGCTACACCTTC CSAPGGLDGYTF
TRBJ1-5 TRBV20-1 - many TGCAGTGCTCCTCGGGGCGCGGGCAATCAGCCCCAGCATTTT CSAPRGAGNQPQHF
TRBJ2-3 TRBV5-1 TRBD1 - TGCGCCAGCAGCTTGGTCGGGCAGGGGGGCACAGATACGCAGTATTTT CASSLVGQGGTDTQYF
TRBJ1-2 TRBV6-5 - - TGTGCCAGCAGGTCAACCTCAGGGGATGGCTACACCTTC CASRSTSGDGYTF
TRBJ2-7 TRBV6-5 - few TGTGCCAGCAGTTACTCGAAATCGGGACCGCGGGCCTACGAGCAGTACTTC CASSYSKSGPRAYEQYF
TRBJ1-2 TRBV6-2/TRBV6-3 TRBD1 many TGTGCCAGCAGACAAACCGGGACAGACTATGGCTACACCTTC CASRQTGTDYGYTF
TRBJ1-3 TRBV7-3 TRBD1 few TGTGCCAGCAGCGATAGCCAGGGGGCCTCTGGAAACACCATATATTTT CASSDSQGASGNTIYF
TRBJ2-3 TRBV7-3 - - TGTGCCAGCAGCTTCGGGACAAATGCAGATACGCAGTATTTT CASSFGTNADTQYF
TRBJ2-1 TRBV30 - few TGTGCCTGGGACGGGGGGCCGTACAATGAGCAGTTCTTC CAWDGGPYNEQFF
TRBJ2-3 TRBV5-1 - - TGCGCCAGCAGTGTTATGGACAGCACAGATACGCAGTATTTT CASSVMDSTDTQYF
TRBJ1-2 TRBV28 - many TGTGCCAGCAGTTTATTAGGGGACTATGGCTACACCTTC CASSLLGDYGYTF
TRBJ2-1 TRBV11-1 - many TGTGCCAGCAGCCCAAACAGGGACTACAATGAGCAGTTCTTC CASSPNRDYNEQFF